Given below is one T cell receptor (beta chain) in context. Its antigen remains unidentified. The data were obtained in a study of PD-1 blockade in classical Hodgkin lymphoma. Background on the study: A 3 mg/kg intravenous dose of nivolumab was received by patients every 2 weeks. Whole-study findings and limits: Newly diagnosed and completely responding patients shared comparable baseline diversity. Healthy donors were reported to have higher baseline TCR diversity than newly diagnosed patients. In CD4+ cells, TCR diversity went up significantly by C4D1, but in CD8+ cells it did not.

Exposure to brentuximab vedotin varied, and each patient had relapsed following autologous stem cell transplantation. Magnetic negative selection was used to purify CD4+ T cells from thawed PBMCs. Sequencing used immunoSEQ multiplex PCR; TCRdb keeps in-frame clones, though not all of them. The sample lists about 35,000 clones, 90% seen once, with 0.2% to 0.3% in the top ten. Sequencing was performed on CD4+ T cells from blood, taken at baseline. This clonotype was obtained from a human donor with classical Hodgkin lymphoma.

The DNA for the CDR3 is TGTGCCAGCAATCAAGGGACCCGTCAGGAGACCCAGTACTTC. Translated: CASNQGTRQETQYF. The V gene is TRBV28, the J gene TRBJ2-5; D may match TRBD1 or TRBD2 (5 bases each). Trimming shortened V by 7 bases and J by 5 bases, and 17 bases separated the two germline ends. Germline CDR1 reads MDHEN; CDR2 reads SYDVKM. The CDR3 extends over 14 amino acids.